This TCR beta chain was documented in a study of CD8+ T cells in alopecia areata. Study summary: Treated individuals took tofacitinib by mouth, 5 to 10 mg twice daily.

Isolated RNA was reverse transcribed into cDNA used as the sequencing template. The assay was immunoSEQ multiplex PCR, and TCRdb's table has in-frame clones only and misses some. The sample carries more than 75,000 clones, 35% to 45% recorded once. Study results and limitations: Researchers report lesional scalp, most notably alopecia totalis/universalis, outstripped normal scalp in clonality. The study found TCR sharing across patients less clear than in mice, possibly for HLA reasons.

The CDR3 has 14 residues. V was cut by 6 bases and J by 5 bases, with 16 bases left in between. The germline V gene encodes CDR1 SGHTA and CDR2 FQGNSA. Remarks on this clone: What it recognizes is unknown.

The TCR comes from a human donor with alopecia areata. The chain links TRBV7-2 to TRBJ2-5; D uncertain. What was sequenced was CD4+ T cells sorted from blood. DNA of the CDR3: TGTGCCAGCAGTCTAAGGTCCGGTCAGGAGACCCAGTACTTC. Translated: CASSLRSGQETQYF.